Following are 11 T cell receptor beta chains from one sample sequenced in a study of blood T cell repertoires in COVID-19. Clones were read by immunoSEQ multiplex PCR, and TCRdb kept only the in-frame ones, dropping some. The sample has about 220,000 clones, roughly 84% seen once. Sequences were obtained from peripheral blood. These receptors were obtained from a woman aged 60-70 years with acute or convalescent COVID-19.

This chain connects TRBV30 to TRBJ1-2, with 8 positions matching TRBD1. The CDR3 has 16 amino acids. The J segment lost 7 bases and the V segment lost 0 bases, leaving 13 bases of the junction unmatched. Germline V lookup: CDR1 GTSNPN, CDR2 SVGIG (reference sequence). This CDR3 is CAWSVKRTGLNRGYTF. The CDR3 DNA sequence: TGTGCCTGGAGTGTTAAACGGACAGGGCTTAATCGTGGCTACACCTTC. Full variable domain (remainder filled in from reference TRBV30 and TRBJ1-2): SQTIHQWPATLVQPVGSPLSLECTVEGTSNPNLYWYRQAAGRGLQLLFYSVGIGQISSEVPQNLSASRPQDRQFILSSKKLLLSDSGFYLCAWSVKRTGLNRGYTFGSGTRLTVV.

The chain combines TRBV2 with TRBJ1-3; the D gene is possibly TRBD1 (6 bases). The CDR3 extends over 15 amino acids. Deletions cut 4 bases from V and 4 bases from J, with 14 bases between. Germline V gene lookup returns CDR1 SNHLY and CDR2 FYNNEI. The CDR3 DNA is TGTGCCAGCAGTGCCAGAACCGGGACAGGAAACACCATATATTTT. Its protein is CASSARTGTGNTIYF.

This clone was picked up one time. The CDR3 DNA is TGTGCCACCCGCCGGGGATCGAACACTGAAGCTTTCTTT. This gives the protein CATRRGSNTEAFF. The J gene is TRBJ1-1, the V gene TRBV6-5; no clear D gene. This CDR3 contains 13 residues. The V gene lost 10 bases and the J gene lost 1 base, with 13 bases spanning the gap. Germline V gives CDR1 MNHEY, CDR2 SVGAGI.

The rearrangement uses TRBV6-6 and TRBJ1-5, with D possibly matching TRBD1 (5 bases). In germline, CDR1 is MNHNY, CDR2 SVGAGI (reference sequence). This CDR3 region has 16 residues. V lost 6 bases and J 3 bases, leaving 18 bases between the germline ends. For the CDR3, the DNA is TGTGCCAGCAGCTCCCAGGCGGGGGGGACCAATCAGCCCCAGCATTTT. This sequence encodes CASSSQAGGTNQPQHF.

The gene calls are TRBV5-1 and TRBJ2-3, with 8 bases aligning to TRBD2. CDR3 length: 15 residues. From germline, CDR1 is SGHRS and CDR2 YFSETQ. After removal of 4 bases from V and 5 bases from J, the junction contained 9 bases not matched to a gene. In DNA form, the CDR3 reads TGCGCCAGCAGCCCTTCGGGGGGGCCGGGAGATACGCAGTATTTT. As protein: CASSPSGGPGDTQYF.

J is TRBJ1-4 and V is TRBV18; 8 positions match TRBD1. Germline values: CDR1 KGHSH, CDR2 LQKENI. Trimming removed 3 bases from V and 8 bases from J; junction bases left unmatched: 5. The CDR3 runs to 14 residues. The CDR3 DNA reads TGTGCCAGCTCACCCCCAGGGGGCCGGGAAAAACTGTTTTTT. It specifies CASSPPGGREKLFF.

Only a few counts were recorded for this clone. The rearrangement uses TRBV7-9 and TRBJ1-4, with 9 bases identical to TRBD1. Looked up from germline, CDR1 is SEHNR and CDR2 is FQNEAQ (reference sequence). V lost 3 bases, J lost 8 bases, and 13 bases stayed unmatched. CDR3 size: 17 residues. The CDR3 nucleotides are TGTGCCAGCAGCTTCCTCCCGGTGGGACAGGGCGTCGAAAAACTGTTTTTT. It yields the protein CASSFLPVGQGVEKLFF.

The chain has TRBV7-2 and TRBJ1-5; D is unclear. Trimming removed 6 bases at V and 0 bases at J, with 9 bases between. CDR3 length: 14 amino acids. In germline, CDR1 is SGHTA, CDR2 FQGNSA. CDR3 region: CASRIGDSNQPQHF. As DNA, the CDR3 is TGTGCCAGCAGAATCGGGGATAGCAATCAGCCCCAGCATTTT.

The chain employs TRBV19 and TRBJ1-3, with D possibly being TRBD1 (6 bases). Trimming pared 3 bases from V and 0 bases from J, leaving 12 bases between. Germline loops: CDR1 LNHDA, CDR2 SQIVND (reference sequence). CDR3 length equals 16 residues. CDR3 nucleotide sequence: TGTGCCAGTAGTATTCCTGGACAGCGCTCTGGAAACACCATATATTTT. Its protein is CASSIPGQRSGNTIYF.

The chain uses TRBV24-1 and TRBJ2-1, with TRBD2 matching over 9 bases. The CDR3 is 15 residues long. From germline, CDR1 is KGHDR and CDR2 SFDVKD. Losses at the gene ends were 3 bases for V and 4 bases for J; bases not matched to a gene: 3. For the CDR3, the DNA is TGTGCCACCAGTGATAGCGGGGGGAAATACAATGAGCAGTTCTTC. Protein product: CATSDSGGKYNEQFF.

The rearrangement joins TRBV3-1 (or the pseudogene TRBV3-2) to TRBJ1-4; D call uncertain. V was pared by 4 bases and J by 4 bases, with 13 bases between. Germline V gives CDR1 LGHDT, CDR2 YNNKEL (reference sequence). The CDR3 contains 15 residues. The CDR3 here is CASSRDLGLNEKLFF. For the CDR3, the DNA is TGTGCCAGCAGCCGCGACCTGGGCCTTAATGAAAAACTGTTTTTT.